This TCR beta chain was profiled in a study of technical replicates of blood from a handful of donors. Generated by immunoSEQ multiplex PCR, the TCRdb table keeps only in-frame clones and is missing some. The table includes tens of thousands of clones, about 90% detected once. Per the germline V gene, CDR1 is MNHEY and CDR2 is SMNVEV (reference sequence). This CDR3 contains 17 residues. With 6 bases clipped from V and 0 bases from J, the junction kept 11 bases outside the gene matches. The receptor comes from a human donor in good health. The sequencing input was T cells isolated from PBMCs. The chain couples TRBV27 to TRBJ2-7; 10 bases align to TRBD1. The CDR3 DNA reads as TGTGCCAGCAGCTCGACAGGGGGCTTGTTCAGCTCCTACGAGCAGTACTTC. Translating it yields CASSSTGGLFSSYEQYF.